This is a list of T cell receptor beta chains from one sample in a study of blood T cells in healthy people across ages. TCRdb fed the 5' RACE reads into MiXCR, producing one record per CDR3 protein. The sample has 1.5 million to 2 million distinct CDR3 sequences; 35% to 50% are singletons. The specimen sequenced was blood. These receptors were collected from a human donor in good health. CDR3s include the opening cysteine and the closing phenylalanine or tryptophan. The D gene is left open where the match is weak. Size is omitted from some rows. Given values are once, few, many or a class for expanded clones.

clone size	V gene	D gene	J gene	CDR3 protein	CDR3 DNA
few	TRBV5-1	TRBD2	TRBJ2-5	CASSLGLAMETQYF	TGCGCCAGCAGCTTGGGACTAGCGATGGAGACCCAGTACTTC
.	TRBV29-1	TRBD1	TRBJ2-2	CSVNKGGPGELFF	TGCAGCGTCAACAAAGGGGGCCCAGGGGAGCTGTTTTTT
many	TRBV7-8	.	TRBJ1-5	CASSLVSNQPQHF	TGTGCCAGCAGCTTAGTTAGCAATCAGCCCCAGCATTTT
.	TRBV12-3/TRBV12-4	.	TRBJ2-3	CASTGALDAQYF	TGTGCCAGCACAGGAGCTCTAGATGCGCAGTATTTT
.	TRBV6-5	.	TRBJ2-1	CASSTPHNEQFF	TGTGCCAGCAGCACCCCACACAATGAGCAGTTCTTC
.	TRBV24-1	TRBD1	TRBJ2-7	CATSDTRDRGSYNEQYF	TGTGCCACCAGTGATACCCGGGACAGGGGTTCGTACAATGAGCAGTACTTC
few	TRBV24-1	.	TRBJ2-1	CATSDFGDATYNEQFF	TGTGCCACCAGTGATTTCGGGGACGCCACCTACAATGAGCAGTTCTTC
.	TRBV27	.	TRBJ2-1	CASSFGGGGNEQFF	TGTGCCAGCAGTTTTGGCGGCGGTGGGAATGAGCAGTTCTTC
few	TRBV7-6	.	TRBJ2-5	CASSEDTRGETQYF	TGTGCCAGCAGCGAGGACACACGAGGAGAGACCCAGTACTTC
few	TRBV7-8	.	TRBJ1-2	CASSWGTSSSYGYTF	TGTGCCAGCAGCTGGGGGACCTCGTCCTCCTATGGCTACACCTTC
.	TRBV28	TRBD1	TRBJ1-4	CASSPSGQDDNEKLFF	TGTGCCAGCAGCCCCAGCGGACAGGACGACAATGAAAAACTGTTTTTT
once	TRBV2	.	TRBJ2-2	CASALLGNTGELFF	TGTGCCAGCGCGTTACTAGGGAACACCGGGGAGCTGTTTTTT
many	TRBV9	.	TRBJ2-5	CASSPPTGGLQETQYF	TGTGCCAGCAGCCCCCCGACCGGGGGTCTCCAAGAGACCCAGTACTTC
few	TRBV29-1	.	TRBJ1-4	CSVDGTNEKLFF	TGCAGCGTGGACGGGACGAATGAAAAACTGTTTTTT
.	TRBV12-5	.	TRBJ1-2	CASGLGVGFDYGYTF	TGTGCTAGTGGTTTGGGGGTAGGATTTGACTATGGCTACACCTTC
.	TRBV7-3	.	TRBJ1-2	CASSLGPGSNYGYTF	TGTGCCAGCAGCTTGGGCCCAGGGTCTAACTATGGCTACACCTTC
.	TRBV12-3/TRBV12-4	.	TRBJ2-3	CASSLAVSSDTQYF	TGTGCCAGCAGTTTGGCAGTGTCATCAGATACGCAGTATTTT
.	TRBV7-2	.	TRBJ2-6	CASSLAVVGYRSGANVLTF	TGTGCCAGCAGCTTAGCGGTAGTAGGGTACCGCTCTGGGGCCAACGTCCTGACTTTC
.	TRBV15	TRBD1	TRBJ2-1	CATSRERGQETQFF	TGTGCCACCAGCAGAGAGAGGGGGCAAGAGACCCAGTTCTTC
.	TRBV9	TRBD1	TRBJ2-7	CASSVEEALTGQAFRYEQYF	TGTGCCAGCAGCGTAGAAGAGGCCTTAACGGGACAGGCTTTCCGCTACGAGCAGTACTTC
many	TRBV29-1	.	TRBJ2-3	CSVNTGFTDTQYF	TGCAGCGTCAACACGGGGTTCACAGATACGCAGTATTTT
.	TRBV5-1	.	TRBJ1-1	CASRPFGRGNTEAFF	TGCGCCAGCAGGCCTTTTGGACGGGGGAACACTGAAGCTTTCTTT
.	TRBV9	.	TRBJ1-2	CASSVVSSRGGYGYTF	TGTGCCAGCAGCGTAGTATCCTCCAGGGGAGGGTATGGCTACACCTTC
few	TRBV20-1	.	TRBJ2-1	CSARVRGGVDNEQFF	TGCAGTGCTAGAGTGAGAGGGGGGGTGGACAATGAGCAGTTCTTC
.	TRBV2	.	TRBJ1-2	CASSRDSEVYGYTF	TGTGCCAGCTCTCGGGACTCAGAAGTATATGGCTACACCTTC
.	TRBV7-3	.	TRBJ2-5	CASSSSVGETQYF	TGTGCCAGCAGCTCGAGCGTAGGAGAGACCCAGTACTTC
.	TRBV28	.	TRBJ2-1	CASSYPPRGFNEQFF	TGTGCCAGCAGTTACCCCCCCAGGGGTTTCAATGAGCAGTTCTTC
.	TRBV6-1	.	TRBJ1-2	CASSDLSTGLTYGYTF	TGTGCCAGCAGCGACTTAAGCACAGGGTTGACCTATGGCTACACCTTC
few	TRBV7-9	TRBD1	TRBJ2-4	CASSPDRGYF	TGTGCCAGCAGCCCCGACAGGGGGTACTTC
few	TRBV11-2	TRBD2	TRBJ2-5	CASSLLMGGETQYF	TGTGCCAGCAGCTTACTTATGGGGGGGGAGACCCAGTACTTC
.	TRBV20-1	.	TRBJ1-4	CSARELAPNEKLFF	TGCAGTGCTAGAGAGCTTGCCCCTAATGAAAAACTGTTTTTT
.	TRBV24-1	TRBD1	TRBJ2-1	CATSDLPSPGQRYNEQFF	TGTGCCACCAGTGATTTGCCCTCGCCGGGACAGCGGTACAATGAGCAGTTCTTC
few	TRBV15	.	TRBJ1-6	CATSPNGIYPNSPLHF	TGTGCCACCAGCCCAAACGGTATCTATCCCAATTCACCCCTCCACTTT
once	TRBV13	.	TRBJ2-5	CASSQRGGKETQYF	TGTGCCAGCAGCCAGCGAGGGGGAAAAGAGACCCAGTACTTC
many	TRBV6-5	TRBD1	TRBJ2-1	CASSYTSGQGRNNEQFF	TGTGCCAGCAGTTACACCTCTGGACAGGGAAGGAACAATGAGCAGTTCTTC
.	TRBV12-3/TRBV12-4	TRBD1	TRBJ1-1	CASSPRDSGGLNTEAFF	TGTGCCAGCAGTCCGCGGGACTCAGGGGGCTTGAACACTGAGGCTTTCTTT
few	TRBV9	.	TRBJ2-5	CASSVAPGREETQYF	TGTGCCAGCAGCGTAGCTCCAGGCAGGGAAGAGACCCAGTACTTC
few	TRBV7-2	.	TRBJ1-2	CASSLEVTPNYGYTF	TGTGCCAGCAGCTTAGAAGTGACACCCAACTATGGCTACACCTTC
few	TRBV29-1	.	TRBJ2-3	CSVSGTDTQYF	TGCAGCGTCAGCGGGACAGATACGCAGTATTTT
.	TRBV29-1	.	TRBJ1-2	CSVGNGDGYTF	TGCAGCGTTGGTAATGGGGACGGCTACACCTTC
.	TRBV9	.	TRBJ2-3	CASSVARAITDTQYF	TGTGCCAGCAGCGTAGCCCGGGCGATCACAGATACGCAGTATTTT
.	TRBV5-1	TRBD1	TRBJ2-7	CASRYSGTAIYEQYF	TGCGCCAGCAGATATTCCGGGACAGCCATCTACGAGCAGTACTTC
.	TRBV12-5	.	TRBJ2-7	CASGRGSEQYF	TGTGCTAGTGGTCGCGGCAGCGAGCAGTACTTC
.	TRBV20-1	.	TRBJ2-7	CSARMWAALSYEQYF	TGCAGTGCTAGAATGTGGGCCGCTCTATCCTACGAGCAGTACTTC
.	TRBV5-1	TRBD1	TRBJ1-5	CASSLSGGHNQPQHF	TGCGCCAGCAGCTTGTCAGGGGGCCACAATCAGCCCCAGCATTTT
many	TRBV6-5	.	TRBJ2-7	CASSYSGISYEQYF	TGTGCCAGCAGTTACTCAGGGATCTCCTACGAGCAGTACTTC
.	TRBV5-6	.	TRBJ1-2	CASSLALARTNYGYTF	TGTGCCAGCAGCTTGGCCTTGGCACGAACTAACTATGGCTACACCTTC
.	TRBV20-1	.	TRBJ2-7	CRAGPSYEQYF	TGCAGGGCGGGACCCTCCTACGAGCAGTACTTC
.	TRBV29-1	.	TRBJ1-1	CSVGGIMNTEAFF	TGCAGCGTGGGAGGAATTATGAACACTGAAGCTTTCTTT
few	TRBV3-1	.	TRBJ2-1	CASSQDQGLSYNEQFF	TGTGCCAGCAGCCAAGATCAGGGATTATCCTACAATGAGCAGTTCTTC
few	TRBV7-9	TRBD1	TRBJ1-2	CASSLEYQGAHGYTF	TGTGCCAGCAGCTTAGAGTACCAGGGGGCGCACGGCTACACCTTC
few	TRBV6-2/TRBV6-3	.	TRBJ2-7	CASSYSAGGIAYEQYF	TGTGCCAGCAGTTACTCGGCAGGGGGGATCGCCTACGAGCAGTACTTC
once	TRBV4-3	TRBD1	TRBJ1-6	CASSQYWGRGDSPLHF	TGCGCCAGCAGCCAATATTGGGGCAGGGGGGATTCACCCCTCCACTTT
.	TRBV4-2	TRBD2	TRBJ2-7	CASSQGLAGRYDQYF	TGTGCCAGCAGCCAGGGACTAGCGGGTCGGTACGATCAGTACTTC
.	TRBV5-1	.	TRBJ1-5	CASSPTGNYNQPQHF	TGCGCCAGCAGCCCTACAGGGAATTACAATCAGCCCCAGCATTTT
.	TRBV24-1	.	TRBJ2-6	CATSDSQGGESGANVLTF	TGTGCCACCAGTGATTCTCAGGGCGGGGAATCTGGGGCCAACGTCCTGACTTTC
many	TRBV4-2	TRBD2	TRBJ2-3	CASSQLADEQYF	TGTGCCAGCAGCCAACTAGCGGATGAGCAGTATTTT
few	TRBV4-1	.	TRBJ2-3	CASSQEGRSTDTQYF	TGCGCCAGCAGCCAAGAGGGGCGTTCCACAGATACGCAGTATTTT